These 5 T cell receptor beta chains came from one sample sequenced in a study of CD8 T cells in ankylosing spondylitis (dated by TCRdb to the late 2010s). The library was produced with 5' RACE. Sequencing relied on an Illumina HiSeq 2500. Using fastp at Q25 and MiXCR, TCRdb reprocessed the public reads and kept productive beta chains. Each CDR3 protein appears once, grouped with its most common genes and DNA. The sample records around 130,000 distinct CDR3 sequences, about 15% of which are singletons. Together, the top ten hold 25% to 40% of the sample. The antigens for these receptors are not known. The investigation overall reported the following: A TCR beta motif made up of several highly homologous amino acid variants appeared to be characteristic of blood from ankylosing spondylitis patients.

Sequencing used blood, either unsorted or a sorted T cell fraction (not recorded which). The receptors come from a male donor with ankylosing spondylitis.

V and J are TRBV12-3 or TRBV12-4 and TRBJ1-5; D is uncertain. The V gene lost 1 base and the J gene lost 3 bases, with 4 bases spanning the gap. This CDR3 comprises 13 residues. CDR3 in amino acids: CASSLDPNQPQHF. The CDR3 coding sequence is TGTGCCAGCAGTTTAGACCCCAATCAGCCCCAGCATTTT.

The rearrangement links TRBV15 to TRBJ2-1; 7 bases map to TRBD1. Germline V gene sequence: CDR1 LNHNV, CDR2 YYDKDF (reference sequence). V lost 0 bases, J lost 4 bases, and 15 bases stayed unmatched. The CDR3 runs 19 residues. CDR3 bases: TGTGCCACCAGCAGAGATCCGTCGGAAGGGCCAGGGGGATACAATGAGCAGTTCTTC. Its protein product is CATSRDPSEGPGGYNEQFF.

In this sample, this clonotype turned up a few times. This rearrangement joins TRBV7-6 to TRBJ2-2; D possibly corresponds to TRBD2 (7 bases). The ends were cut back, 7 bases at V and 4 bases at J, with 22 bases in the middle. The V gene's germline CDR1 is SGHVS and CDR2 FNYEAQ. The CDR3 spans 17 residues. The CDR3 reads CASTSLWGGASTGELFF. CDR3 bases: TGTGCCAGCACCTCTCTATGGGGGGGCGCATCCACCGGGGAGCTGTTTTTT.

The CDR3 DNA reads TGTGCCAGCAGCTCCGGGACAGGCGGAGTCTCTAACTATGGCTACACCTTC. This sequence encodes CASSSGTGGVSNYGYTF. This sequence joins TRBV7-8 and TRBJ1-2; 8 bases line up with TRBD1. The CDR3 is made up of 17 amino acids. CDR1 is SGHVS and CDR2 is FQNEAQ in the germline V gene. With 4 bases clipped from V and 0 bases from J, the junction kept 10 bases outside the gene matches.

This clonotype appeared a few times. The J gene is TRBJ2-5, the V gene TRBV4-1; D call uncertain. Germline CDR1 reads MGHRA; CDR2 reads YSYEKL. Between the trimmed V and J ends, which lost 4 bases and 4 bases, there was a span of 19 bases. This CDR3 spans 16 amino acids. CDR3 coding DNA: TGCGCCAGCAGCCTCCGAGCAGACTTCCCATCAGAGACCCAGTACTTC. Its translation is CASSLRADFPSETQYF.